These 17 T cell receptor beta chains originate from one sample sequenced in a study of radiation and T cells in renal cell carcinoma. Generated by immunoSEQ multiplex PCR, the TCRdb table keeps only in-frame clones and is missing some. Among roughly 120,000 clones listed, roughly 80% were seen once. Time point given: baseline pretreatment blood. The treatment here: 15 Gy SBRT to primary tumor, nephrectomy 4 weeks later. The sample in question was blood, obtained from a patient whose treatment included radiotherapy and nephrectomy. The receptors originated from a woman aged 55-70 years with renal cell carcinoma.

The J gene is TRBJ2-3, the V gene TRBV4-3, with TRBD1 identical over 7 bases. Trimming at V came to 4 bases and at J to 1 base, leaving 8 bases not matched to a gene. CDR3 length: 16 residues. Germline-derived CDR1 and CDR2 are LGHNA and YSLEER. CDR3 nucleotides: TGCGCCAGCAGCCCACGTCCCGGACAGGGCACAGATACGCAGTATTTT. The encoded protein is CASSPRPGQGTDTQYF.

This chain connects TRBV19 to TRBJ1-1; the match to TRBD1 covers 9 bases. Germline loops: CDR1 LNHDA, CDR2 SQIVND (reference sequence). V lost 9 bases to trimming and J lost 1 base; unmatched junction nucleotides: 12. This CDR3 is 16 amino acids long. The CDR3 loop reads CASLNSLGQGNTEAFF. CDR3 in DNA: TGTGCCAGCTTAAATTCCTTGGGACAGGGGAACACTGAAGCTTTCTTT.

The chain is built from TRBV6-6 and TRBJ2-7; D is unclear. V lost 6 bases, J lost 6 bases, and 12 bases lay in between. Germline V lookup: CDR1 MNHNY, CDR2 SVGAGI (reference sequence). This CDR3 contains 12 residues. CDR3 in DNA: TGTGCCAGCAGAGCCCGAGGAGCCGAGCAGTACTTC. Translated, it gives CASRARGAEQYF.

The chain combines TRBV5-4 with TRBJ1-2, with a tentative D call TRBD1 (6 bases). In germline, CDR1 is SGHNT, CDR2 YYREEE (reference sequence). V was clipped by 0 bases and J by 5 bases, with 20 bases between them. The CDR3 covers 17 residues. The CDR3 loop reads CASSLDLGVGGGYGYTF. The CDR3, as DNA: TGTGCCAGCAGCTTGGATCTCGGGGTAGGAGGGGGTTATGGCTACACCTTC.

The V gene is TRBV30, the J gene TRBJ1-2; 8 nucleotides align to TRBD1. CDR1 and CDR2 from the germline V gene are GTSNPN and SVGIG (reference sequence). CDR3 length: 13 residues. The junction had 4 bases not matched to a gene; V was cut back by 0 bases and J by 7 bases. CDR3 in amino acids: CAWSVGTGGGYTF. The CDR3 DNA follows: TGTGCCTGGAGTGTTGGGACAGGAGGTGGCTACACCTTC.

The chain has TRBV4-1 and TRBJ1-1; D call uncertain. Deletions cut 4 bases from V and 1 base from J, with 7 bases between. Germline assignment: CDR1 MGHRA and CDR2 YSYEKL. CDR3 length: 13 residues. The CDR3 DNA reads as TGCGCCAGCAGCCTTTTCGGGAACACTGAAGCTTTCTTT. Its protein product is CASSLFGNTEAFF.

The chain links TRBV11-2 to TRBJ1-5, with unresolved D. The CDR3 has 16 residues. Germline V CDR1 and CDR2: SGHAT, FQNNGV. The V end lost 5 bases, the J end lost 2 bases, and 16 bases lay between the germline ends. The CDR3 nucleotides read TGTGCCAGCAGCCCAGGATCGGGCCGAGGCAATCAGCCCCAGCATTTT. Translation gives CASSPGSGRGNQPQHF. The complete variable domain, with remaining parts taken from reference TRBV11-2 and TRBJ1-5, reads EAGVAQSPRYKIIEKRQSVAFWCNPISGHATLYWYQQILGQGPKLLIQFQNNGVVDDSQLPKDRFSAERLKGVDSTLKIQPAKLEDSAVYLCASSPGSGRGNQPQHFGDGTRLSIL.

The gene calls are TRBV6-1 and TRBJ1-4, with a weak D call TRBD1 (5 bases). Germline-derived CDR1 and CDR2 are MNHNS and SASEGT. V gave up 4 bases and J gave up 5 bases, with 14 bases separating them. This CDR3 region has 15 residues. CDR3 bases: TGTGCCAGCAGTGCCTTGACAGCTGACAATGAAAAACTGTTTTTT. It codes for CASSALTADNEKLFF.

The chain carries TRBV7-9 and TRBJ1-2; TRBD1 matches 10 bases. This CDR3 is 16 amino acids long. V shed 5 bases and J 3 bases; nucleotides not matched to a gene: 9. Germline CDR1 reads SEHNR; CDR2 reads FQNEAQ (reference sequence). The CDR3, as DNA: TGTGCCAGCAGCCCTCCGGGACAGGGGACACACTATGGCTACACCTTC. This gives the protein CASSPPGQGTHYGYTF.

The V and J genes are TRBV19 and TRBJ2-7, with D unresolved. V lost 5 bases to trimming and J lost 0 bases, with 11 bases between them. Looked up from germline, CDR1 is LNHDA and CDR2 is SQIVND (reference sequence). This CDR3 has 14 amino acids. The CDR3 DNA follows: TGTGCCAGTAGTGGGCAGGCGGACTCCTACGAGCAGTACTTC. This sequence encodes CASSGQADSYEQYF.

V and J are TRBV5-1 and TRBJ1-2; D call uncertain. Trimming cost V 4 bases and J 1 base, with 11 bases left between them. Looked up from germline, CDR1 is SGHRS and CDR2 is YFSETQ. The CDR3 runs 14 residues. The CDR3 DNA sequence: TGCGCCAGCAGCCCCTTACAGAGTAACTATGGCTACACCTTC. It yields the protein CASSPLQSNYGYTF.

The gene calls are TRBV11-2 and TRBJ2-5; D remains ambiguous. The CDR3 is 16 residues long. The V and J ends lost 0 bases and 2 bases respectively, with 13 bases between them. Germline V lookup: CDR1 SGHAT, CDR2 FQNNGV. CDR3 bases: TGTGCCAGCAGCTTAGATCTCCGGACGGTACAAGAGACCCAGTACTTC. It is translated as CASSLDLRTVQETQYF.

The V gene is TRBV4-1, the J gene TRBJ2-4; maybe TRBD1 (5 bases). The CDR3 contains 15 residues. The V gene lost 0 bases and the J gene lost 5 bases, with 11 bases spanning the gap. Germline CDR1 MGHRA, CDR2 YSYEKL. The CDR3 loop is CASSQDAGSQNIQYF. In nucleotides, the CDR3 is TGCGCCAGCAGCCAAGATGCAGGGTCCCAAAACATTCAGTACTTC.

This clone was recorded a few times. The rearrangement links TRBV7-9 to TRBJ2-3, with TRBD2 matching over 15 bases. Germline V CDR1 and CDR2: SEHNR, FQNEAQ (reference sequence). This CDR3 comprises 15 residues. The V gene end was trimmed by 5 bases and the J gene end by 5 bases; junction bases not matched to a gene: 2. CDR3 sequence (DNA): TGTGCCAGCAGCGGACTAGCGGGGGGGCTAGATACGCAGTATTTT. It translates to CASSGLAGGLDTQYF.

This chain uses TRBV30 with TRBJ1-1, with D unclear. The CDR3 is 15 residues long. The V gene's germline CDR1 is GTSNPN and CDR2 SVGIG (reference sequence). The V gene lost 5 bases and the J gene lost 1 base, with 17 bases spanning the gap. This CDR3 is CAWDRRGRGNTEAFF. CDR3 DNA: TGTGCCTGGGATAGGCGGGGTCGTGGGAACACTGAAGCTTTCTTT. The whole variable domain, filled in from reference TRBV30 and TRBJ1-1, reads SQTIHQWPATLVQPVGSPLSLECTVEGTSNPNLYWYRQAAGRGLQLLFYSVGIGQISSEVPQNLSASRPQDRQFILSSKKLLLSDSGFYLCAWDRRGRGNTEAFFGQGTRLTVV.

CDR3 bases: TGTGCCAGCAGCTTGGGACGGATCAATGAAAAACTGTTTTTT. Residues: CASSLGRINEKLFF. The rearrangement joins TRBV27 to TRBJ1-4, with D perhaps TRBD1 (5 bases). Germline loops: CDR1 MNHEY, CDR2 SMNVEV (reference sequence). There are 14 residues in the CDR3. Trimming shortened V by 6 bases and J by 5 bases, and 13 bases separated the two germline ends.

The genes are TRBV5-1 and TRBJ1-1; D is possibly TRBD1 (5 bases). With 4 bases removed from V and 5 bases from J, the gap between germline ends came to 12 bases. The CDR3 contains 13 residues. CDR1 and CDR2 (germline): SGHRS, YFSETQ. In nucleotides, the CDR3 is TGCGCCAGCAGCCCAGGGATCGAGACTGAAGCTTTCTTT. Its protein is CASSPGIETEAFF.